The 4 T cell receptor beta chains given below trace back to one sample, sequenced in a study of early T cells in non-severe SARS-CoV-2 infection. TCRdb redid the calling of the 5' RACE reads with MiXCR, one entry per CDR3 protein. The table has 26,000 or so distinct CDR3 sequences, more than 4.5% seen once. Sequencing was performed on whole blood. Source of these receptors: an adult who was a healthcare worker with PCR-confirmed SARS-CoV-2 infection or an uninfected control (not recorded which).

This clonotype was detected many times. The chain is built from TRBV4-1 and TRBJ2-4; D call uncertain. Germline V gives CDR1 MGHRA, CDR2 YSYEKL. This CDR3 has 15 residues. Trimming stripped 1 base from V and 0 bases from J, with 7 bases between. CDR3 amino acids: CASSQAPEAKNIQYF. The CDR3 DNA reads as TGCGCCAGCAGCCAAGCCCCAGAAGCCAAAAACATTCAGTACTTC.

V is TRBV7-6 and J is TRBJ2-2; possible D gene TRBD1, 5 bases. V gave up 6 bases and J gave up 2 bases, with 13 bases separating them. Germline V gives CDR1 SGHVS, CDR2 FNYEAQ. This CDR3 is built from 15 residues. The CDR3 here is CASRQDSANTGELFF. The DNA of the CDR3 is TGTGCCAGCAGACAAGACAGCGCTAACACCGGGGAGCTGTTTTTT.

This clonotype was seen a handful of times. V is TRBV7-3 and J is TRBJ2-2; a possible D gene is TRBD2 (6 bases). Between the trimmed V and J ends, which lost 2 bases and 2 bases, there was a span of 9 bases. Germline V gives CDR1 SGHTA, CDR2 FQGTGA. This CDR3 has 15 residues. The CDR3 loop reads CASSLLGLNTGELFF. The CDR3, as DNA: TGTGCCAGCAGCTTATTGGGACTTAACACCGGGGAGCTGTTTTTT.

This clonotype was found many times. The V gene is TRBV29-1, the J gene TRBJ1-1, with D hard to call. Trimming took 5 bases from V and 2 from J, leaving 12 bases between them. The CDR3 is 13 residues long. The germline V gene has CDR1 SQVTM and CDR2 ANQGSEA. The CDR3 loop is CSVLSLRNTEAFF. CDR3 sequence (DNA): TGCAGCGTTCTAAGTTTAAGAAACACTGAAGCTTTCTTT.